This TCR beta chain was sequenced during a study of blood T cell repertoires in COVID-19. About the study: Nucleic acid was either cDNA or gDNA, and it came from T cells, B-cell-depleted T cells, or PBMCs.

TCRdb keeps only in-frame clones here, not all; method: immunoSEQ multiplex PCR. The sample lists about 250,000 clones; about four fifths were seen once. The CDR3 extends over 16 amino acids. Germline V gene data show CDR1 as LGHNA and CDR2 as YNFKEQ. J gave up 9 bases and V 1 base, and 10 bases lay outside the gene matches. The chain joins TRBV4-2 to TRBJ2-1, with 9 bases fitting TRBD2. The sample taken for sequencing was peripheral blood. This TCR came from a man in his forties or fifties with acute or convalescent COVID-19. CDR3 in amino acids: CASSQAVAGAPGEQFF. The CDR3 nucleotides are TGTGCCAGCAGCCAAGCCGTAGCGGGAGCACCAGGTGAGCAGTTCTTC.